The present T cell receptor beta chain was sequenced within a study of blood T cell repertoires in COVID-19. The overall study: The samples span acute and convalescent COVID-19 from the United States, Italy and Spain.

This CDR3 comprises 16 residues. Germline V gene sequence: CDR1 SGDLS, CDR2 YYNGEE. J gave up 7 bases and V 3 bases, and 10 bases lay outside the gene matches. Clones were sequenced by immunoSEQ multiplex PCR, and TCRdb holds only the in-frame ones, with some missing. Here the sample spans some 60,000 clones, 81% being singletons. Specimen: peripheral blood. This chain links TRBV9 with TRBJ2-1; TRBD2 aligns across 10 bases. The TCR was taken from a woman aged 80 or over with active or convalescent COVID-19. CDR3 residues: CASSEPSGGALNEQFF. In DNA form, the CDR3 reads TGTGCCAGCAGCGAACCCAGCGGGGGGGCCTTAAATGAGCAGTTCTTC.